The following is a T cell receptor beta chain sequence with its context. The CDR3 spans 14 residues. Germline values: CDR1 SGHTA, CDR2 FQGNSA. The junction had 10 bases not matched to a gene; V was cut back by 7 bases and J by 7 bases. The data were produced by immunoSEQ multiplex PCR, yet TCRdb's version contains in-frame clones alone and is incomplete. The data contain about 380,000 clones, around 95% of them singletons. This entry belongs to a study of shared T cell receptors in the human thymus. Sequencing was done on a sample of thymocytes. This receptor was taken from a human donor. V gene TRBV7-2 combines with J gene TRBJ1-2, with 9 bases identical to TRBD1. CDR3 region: CASIQGTGRLGYTF. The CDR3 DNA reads TGTGCCAGCATCCAAGGGACAGGGCGGCTTGGCTACACCTTC.